The 22 T cell receptor beta chains listed next were all sequenced from one sample in a study of CXCR3-negative and CXCR3-positive naive CD8 T cells. Each TRB cDNA library was prepared by 5' RACE (with UMI labels). Following a re-call of the 5' RACE reads, TCRdb has one entry per CDR3 protein and lacks DNA. The data include thousands of distinct CDR3 sequences; the top ten clones carry 2% to 2.5%. Source material: naive CXCR3- CD8+ T cells from blood. As for subset: CD45RO-CCR7+CD27+CD95- naive CD8+ T cells lacking CXCR3 (TNR3-). Receptor source: a human donor in good health. Some clones in this sample may be carry-over from other donors' samples.

The V call is TRBV5-5, the J call TRBJ1-1. The CDR3 spans 13 residues. The germline CDR1 and CDR2 sequences are SGHKS and YYEKEE (reference sequence). Here the CDR3 reads CASSSPNGDQAFF.

V and J are TRBV20-1 and TRBJ1-1. In germline, CDR1 is DFQATT, CDR2 SNEGSKA (reference sequence). This CDR3 contains 12 residues. CDR3 loop: CSARELNTEAFF.

The chain recombines TRBV7-3 with TRBJ2-5; there is no DNA to check the TCRdb D call of TRBD1. In germline, CDR1 is SGHTA, CDR2 FQGTGA. CDR3 length: 18 amino acids. CDR3 sequence reads: CASSTPCPSGVEVETQYF.

By frequency, this clonotype registers medium-sized. The J gene is TRBJ2-7, the V gene TRBV29-1. CDR3 length equals 11 residues. Per the germline V gene, CDR1 is SQVTM and CDR2 is ANQGSEA. CDR3 loop: CSVEMSAEQYF.

By frequency, this clonotype registers medium-sized (0.01 to 0.1%). V usage is TRBV5-1 and J usage is TRBJ2-1. Germline values: CDR1 SGHRS, CDR2 YFSETQ. This CDR3 is 16 amino acids long. CDR3: CASSFDGASSYNEQFF.

This clonotype shows up as medium-sized (0.01 to 0.1%) by frequency. The genes are TRBV20-1 and TRBJ1-1. The CDR3 runs 14 residues. CDR1 is DFQATT and CDR2 is SNEGSKA in the germline V gene (reference sequence). The CDR3 reads CSARDPNGVTEAFF.

Frequency places this clonotype as medium-sized (0.01 to 0.1%). The chain carries TRBV19 and TRBJ2-3; the TCRdb call, TRBD2, lacks DNA for checking. The CDR3 has 14 residues. The germline V gene has CDR1 LNHDA and CDR2 SQIVND (reference sequence). The CDR3 region is CASSWRVETDTQYF.

The chain employs TRBV18 and TRBJ2-2; TCRdb proposes TRBD2, but this gene call is untestable without DNA. Germline V gene lookup returns CDR1 KGHSH and CDR2 LQKENI. The CDR3 is 16 amino acids. CDR3 sequence: CASSPPTLAGPGELFF.

Its frequency marks this clonotype as medium-sized (0.01 to 0.1%). This chain joins TRBV7-9 and TRBJ1-4; TCRdb outputs TRBD1, but without DNA this stays unchecked. The CDR3 runs to 15 residues. Looked up from germline, CDR1 is SEHNR and CDR2 is FQNEAQ (reference sequence). CDR3 in amino acids: CASSSPGQENEKLFF.

The V gene is TRBV6-2 or TRBV6-3, the J gene TRBJ1-2. The CDR3 has 13 residues. The germline CDR1 and CDR2 sequences are MNHEY and SVGEGT. The CDR3 spells CASSLTAYYGYTF.

According to its frequency, this clonotype is medium-sized (0.01 to 0.1%). The V and J genes are TRBV5-1 and TRBJ2-7; TCRdb calls TRBD1, which cannot be checked without DNA. The CDR3 is made up of 15 amino acids. Germline lookup yields CDR1 SGHRS and CDR2 YFSETQ. The CDR3 loop is CASSLEGQGAYEQYF. The whole variable domain, remainder taken from reference TRBV5-1 and TRBJ2-7, is KAGVTQTPRYLIKTRGQQVTLSCSPISGHRSVSWYQQTPGQGLQFLFEYFSETQRNKGNFPGRFSGRQFSNSRSEMNVSTLELGDSALYLCASSLEGQGAYEQYFGPGTRLTVT.

According to its frequency, this clonotype is medium-sized. This chain joins TRBV5-1 and TRBJ2-5. This CDR3 has 15 residues. Germline V CDR1 and CDR2: SGHRS, YFSETQ. CDR3 residues: CASSLGLATTETQYF.

Its frequency marks this clonotype as medium-sized. This chain uses TRBV29-1 with TRBJ1-1; TCRdb selects TRBD1, and the lack of DNA leaves this call unchecked. Germline CDR1 SQVTM, CDR2 ANQGSEA. CDR3 length: 13 residues. The chain's CDR3 is CSEGTALNTEAFF. Full variable domain (remainder filled in from reference TRBV29-1 and TRBJ1-1): SAVISQKPSRDICQRGTSLTIQCQVDSQVTMMFWYRQQPGQSLTLIATANQGSEATYESGFVIDKFPISRPNLTFSTLTVSNMSPEDSSIYLCSEGTALNTEAFFGQGTRLTVV.

The chain is built from TRBV5-6 and TRBJ1-5; TCRdb selects TRBD1, and the lack of DNA leaves this call unchecked. Germline V gives CDR1 SGHDT, CDR2 YYEEEE. This CDR3 is 15 amino acids long. CDR3 sequence: CASSKGQGSNQPQHF.

The chain links TRBV29-1 to TRBJ2-1; there is no DNA to check the TCRdb D call of TRBD1. The CDR3 has 15 amino acids. CDR1 and CDR2 (germline): SQVTM, ANQGSEA. The CDR3: CSVESGTGSYNEQFF.

The V and J genes are TRBV6-5 and TRBJ1-6; with no DNA, the TCRdb D assignment of TRBD1 cannot be verified. CDR3 length: 15 residues. Germline V gene data show CDR1 as MNHEY and CDR2 as SVGAGI. The CDR3 protein is CASSRPGQGNSPLHF.

The V gene is TRBV29-1, the J gene TRBJ2-3; TCRdb's assignment of TRBD2 cannot be checked, as there is no DNA. Germline CDR1 SQVTM, CDR2 ANQGSEA. The CDR3 extends over 12 amino acids. The CDR3: CSARDLGDTQYF.

Considering frequency, this clonotype is medium-sized. The rearrangement uses TRBV7-9 and TRBJ2-7; there is no DNA to check the TCRdb D call of TRBD1. Germline V gene data show CDR1 as SEHNR and CDR2 as FQNEAQ (reference sequence). The CDR3 consists of 15 residues. CDR3 protein: CASSPPEAGIYEQYF.

By frequency, this clonotype registers large (0.1 to 1%). This sequence joins TRBV5-6 and TRBJ1-2; there is no DNA to check the TCRdb D call of TRBD1. Germline loops: CDR1 SGHDT, CDR2 YYEEEE. The CDR3 is 14 residues long. The CDR3 is CASSLDLEGQGYTF.

J is TRBJ1-1 and V is TRBV29-1; the D call from TCRdb, TRBD1, cannot be confirmed without DNA. Germline CDR1 is SQVTM and CDR2 is ANQGSEA. The CDR3 has 11 amino acids. CDR3: CSVTGGTEAFF.

This clonotype registers medium-sized (0.01 to 0.1%) by frequency. The chain uses TRBV5-6 and TRBJ2-2. Germline V gene data show CDR1 as SGHDT and CDR2 as YYEEEE. The CDR3 is 12 residues long. Here the CDR3 reads CASSLGWGELFF.

The rearrangement links TRBV4-1 to TRBJ1-1. This CDR3 has 14 residues. Germline V gives CDR1 MGHRA, CDR2 YSYEKL. The CDR3 loop reads CASSQEEGGTEAFF.